This TCR beta chain is from a study of radiotherapy plus CTLA-4 blockade in lung cancer. This CDR3 is built from 17 residues. Germline V CDR1 and CDR2: MDHEN, SYDVKM. V gave up 4 bases and J gave up 9 bases; unmatched junction bases: 17. Sequencing was performed with immunoSEQ multiplex PCR; in TCRdb, only in-frame clones are kept and a portion is missing. The repertoire consists of just over 35,000 clones, with 85% to 90% occurring once and the leading ten covering about 5.8%. The J gene is TRBJ2-1, the V gene TRBV28, with 8 bases that match TRBD2. The receptor comes from a human donor with non-small cell lung cancer who had stable disease on radiotherapy plus ipilimumab. The sequencing here drew on peripheral blood, taken from a patient treated with radiotherapy plus ipilimumab. The CDR3 nucleotides read TGTGCCAGCAGTTCAGTACTCGAGCGGGAGAGAGGAGGTGAGCAGTTCTTC. Its translation is CASSSVLERERGGEQFF.